This T cell receptor beta chain originates from a study of T cell changes during pregnancy in multiple sclerosis. V lost 2 bases and J lost 7, with 9 bases in between. Germline CDR1 and CDR2: SGHTA and FQGTGA. The CDR3 runs 13 residues. Profiling relied on immunoSEQ multiplex PCR, and the TCRdb table lists in-frame clones only, not all of them. This sample carries more than 65,000 clones, more than 85% of them seen once, and the ten largest clones take roughly 2.1%. V is TRBV7-3 and J is TRBJ1-5; TRBD1 might be the D (6 bases). The sequenced sample was peripheral blood, obtained in the first trimester of pregnancy. The clonotype originates from a female donor with multiple sclerosis, enrolled in a pregnancy study. CDR3 sequence (DNA): TGTGCCAGCAGCTTATCCCAGGGGCAGCCCCAGCATTTT. Residues: CASSLSQGQPQHF.